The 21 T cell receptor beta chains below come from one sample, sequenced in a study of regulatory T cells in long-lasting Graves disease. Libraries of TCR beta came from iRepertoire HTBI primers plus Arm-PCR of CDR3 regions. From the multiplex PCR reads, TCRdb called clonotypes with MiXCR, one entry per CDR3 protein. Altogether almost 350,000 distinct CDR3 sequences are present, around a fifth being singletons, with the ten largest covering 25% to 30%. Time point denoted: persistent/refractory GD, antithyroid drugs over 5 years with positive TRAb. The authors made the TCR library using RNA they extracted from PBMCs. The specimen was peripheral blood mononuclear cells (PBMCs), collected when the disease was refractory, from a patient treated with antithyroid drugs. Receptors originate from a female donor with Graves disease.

The CDR3 DNA is TGCGCCAGCAGCCTTTCGGAACCGGCGGATGAAAAACTGTTTTTT. It is translated as CASSLSEPADEKLFF. This chain uses TRBV4-1 with TRBJ1-4; D gene ambiguous. The CDR3 totals 15 residues. Between the trimmed V and J ends, which lost 4 bases and 6 bases, there was a span of 15 bases. Germline V lookup: CDR1 MGHRA, CDR2 YSYEKL.

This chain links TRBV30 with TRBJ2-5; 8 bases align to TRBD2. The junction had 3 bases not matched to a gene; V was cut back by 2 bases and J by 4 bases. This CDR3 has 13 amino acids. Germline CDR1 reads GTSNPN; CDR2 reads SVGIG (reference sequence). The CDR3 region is CAWSWSGGETQYF. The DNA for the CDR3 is TGTGCCTGGAGTTGGAGCGGGGGAGAGACCCAGTACTTC.

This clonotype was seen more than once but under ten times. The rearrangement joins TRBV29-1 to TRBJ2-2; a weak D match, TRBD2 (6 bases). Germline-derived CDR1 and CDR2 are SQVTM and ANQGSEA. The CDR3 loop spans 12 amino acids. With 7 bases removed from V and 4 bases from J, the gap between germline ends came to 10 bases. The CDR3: CSAGLFTGELFF. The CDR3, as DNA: TGCAGCGCTGGACTATTCACCGGGGAGCTGTTTTTT.

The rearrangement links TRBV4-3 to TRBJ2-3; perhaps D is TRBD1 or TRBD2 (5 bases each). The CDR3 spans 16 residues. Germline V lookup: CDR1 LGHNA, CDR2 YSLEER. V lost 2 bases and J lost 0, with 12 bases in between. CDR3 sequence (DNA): TGCGCCAGCAGCCAAAGTCGAGGGGCTAGCACAGATACGCAGTATTTT. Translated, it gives CASSQSRGASTDTQYF.

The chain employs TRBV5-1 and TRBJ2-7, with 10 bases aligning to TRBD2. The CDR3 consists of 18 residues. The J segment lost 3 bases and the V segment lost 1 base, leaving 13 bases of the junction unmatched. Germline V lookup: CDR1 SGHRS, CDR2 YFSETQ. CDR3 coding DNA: TGCGCCAGCAGCTTGAGCCTTATAGGACTAGCGGATCTCTACGAGCAGTACTTC. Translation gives CASSLSLIGLADLYEQYF.

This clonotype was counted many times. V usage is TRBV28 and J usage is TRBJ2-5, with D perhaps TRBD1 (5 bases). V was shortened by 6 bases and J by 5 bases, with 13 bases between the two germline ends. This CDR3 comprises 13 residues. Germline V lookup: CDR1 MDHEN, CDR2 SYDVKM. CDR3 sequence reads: CASSKDKWETQYF. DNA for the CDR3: TGTGCCAGCAGCAAGGACAAATGGGAGACCCAGTACTTC.

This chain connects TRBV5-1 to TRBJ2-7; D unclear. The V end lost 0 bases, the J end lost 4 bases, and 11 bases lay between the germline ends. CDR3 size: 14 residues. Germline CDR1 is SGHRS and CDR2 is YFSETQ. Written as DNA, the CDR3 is TGCGCCAGCAGCTTGGCGGTGGCAGCTTACGAGCAGTACTTC. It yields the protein CASSLAVAAYEQYF. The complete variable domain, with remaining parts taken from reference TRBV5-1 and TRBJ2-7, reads KAGVTQTPRYLIKTRGQQVTLSCSPISGHRSVSWYQQTPGQGLQFLFEYFSETQRNKGNFPGRFSGRQFSNSRSEMNVSTLELGDSALYLCASSLAVAAYEQYFGPGTRLTVT.

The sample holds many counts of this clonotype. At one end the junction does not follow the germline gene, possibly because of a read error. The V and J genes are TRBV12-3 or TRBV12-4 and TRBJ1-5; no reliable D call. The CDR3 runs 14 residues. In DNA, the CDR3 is TGTGCCAGCAGCTTAGGTGCCCGTAATCAGCCCCAGCATTTT. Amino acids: CASSLGARNQPQHF.

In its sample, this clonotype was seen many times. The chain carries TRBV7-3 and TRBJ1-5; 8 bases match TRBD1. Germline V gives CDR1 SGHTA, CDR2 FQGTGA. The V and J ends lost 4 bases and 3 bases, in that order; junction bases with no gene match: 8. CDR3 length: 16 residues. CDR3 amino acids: CASSYSRTGTNQPQHF. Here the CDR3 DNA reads TGTGCCAGCAGCTATTCTAGGACAGGGACCAATCAGCCCCAGCATTTT.

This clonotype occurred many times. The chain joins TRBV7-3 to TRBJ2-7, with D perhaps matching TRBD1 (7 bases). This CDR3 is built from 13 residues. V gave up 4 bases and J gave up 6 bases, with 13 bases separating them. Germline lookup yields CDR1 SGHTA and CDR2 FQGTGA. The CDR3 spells CASSSWQGGEQYF. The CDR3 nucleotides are TGTGCCAGCAGCTCGTGGCAGGGGGGCGAGCAGTACTTC.

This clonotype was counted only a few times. This chain's CDR3 is CASREDRVSRETQYF. For the CDR3, the DNA is TGTGCCAGCAGAGAGGACAGGGTATCACGAGAGACCCAGTACTTC. V is TRBV6-1 and J is TRBJ2-5, with 8 bases aligning to TRBD1. The V gene end was trimmed by 6 bases and the J gene end by 4 bases; junction bases not matched to a gene: 10. The CDR3 loop spans 15 amino acids. Per the germline V gene, CDR1 is MNHNS and CDR2 is SASEGT.

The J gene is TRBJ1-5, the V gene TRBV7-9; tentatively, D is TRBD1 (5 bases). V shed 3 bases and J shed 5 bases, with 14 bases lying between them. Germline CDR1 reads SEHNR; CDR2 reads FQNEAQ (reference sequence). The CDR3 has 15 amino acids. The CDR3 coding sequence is TGTGCCAGCAGCTTTGGGCAGGGCACAGATCAGCCCCAGCATTTT. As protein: CASSFGQGTDQPQHF.

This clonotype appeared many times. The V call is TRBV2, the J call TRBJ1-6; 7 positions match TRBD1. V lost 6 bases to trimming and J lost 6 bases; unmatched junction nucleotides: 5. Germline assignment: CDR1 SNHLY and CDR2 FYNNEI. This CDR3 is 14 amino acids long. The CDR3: CASSTGTANSPLHF. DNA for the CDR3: TGTGCCAGCAGCACTGGGACAGCTAATTCACCCCTCCACTTT.

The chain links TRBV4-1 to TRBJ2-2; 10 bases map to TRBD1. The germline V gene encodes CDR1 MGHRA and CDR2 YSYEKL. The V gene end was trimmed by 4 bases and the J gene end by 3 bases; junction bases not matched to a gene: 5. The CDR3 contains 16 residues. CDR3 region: CASSPGTGDYTGELFF. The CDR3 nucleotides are TGCGCCAGCAGCCCCGGGACAGGGGATTACACCGGGGAGCTGTTTTTT.

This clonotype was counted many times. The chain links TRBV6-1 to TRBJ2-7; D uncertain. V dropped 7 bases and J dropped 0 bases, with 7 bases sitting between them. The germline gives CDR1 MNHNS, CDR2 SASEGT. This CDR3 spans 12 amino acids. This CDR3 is CASKPVSYEQYF. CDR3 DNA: TGTGCCAGCAAGCCTGTCTCCTACGAGCAGTACTTC.

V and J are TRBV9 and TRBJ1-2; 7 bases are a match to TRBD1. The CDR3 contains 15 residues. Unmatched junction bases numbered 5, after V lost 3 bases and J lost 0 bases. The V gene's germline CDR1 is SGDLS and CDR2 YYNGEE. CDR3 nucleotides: TGTGCCAGCAGCGGGGGACAGAGTTCTAACTATGGCTACACCTTC. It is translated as CASSGGQSSNYGYTF.

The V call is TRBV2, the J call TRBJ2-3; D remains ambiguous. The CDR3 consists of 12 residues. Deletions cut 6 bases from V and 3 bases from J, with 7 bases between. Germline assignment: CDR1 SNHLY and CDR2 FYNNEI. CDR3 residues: CASSDITDTQYF. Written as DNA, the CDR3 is TGTGCCAGCAGCGATATTACAGATACGCAGTATTTT.

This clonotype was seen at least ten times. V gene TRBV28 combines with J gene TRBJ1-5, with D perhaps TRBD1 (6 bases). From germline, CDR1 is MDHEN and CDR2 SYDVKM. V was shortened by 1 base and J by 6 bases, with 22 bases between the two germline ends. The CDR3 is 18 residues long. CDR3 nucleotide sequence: TGTGCCAGCAGTTTATTCGGTATTACAGGGCGGAGGGGTCAGCCCCAGCATTTT. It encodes CASSLFGITGRRGQPQHF.

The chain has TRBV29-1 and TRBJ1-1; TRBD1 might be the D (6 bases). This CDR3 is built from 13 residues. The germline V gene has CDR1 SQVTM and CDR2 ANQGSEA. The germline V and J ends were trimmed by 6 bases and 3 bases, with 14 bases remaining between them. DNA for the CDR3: TGCAGCGTAAACAGGGCGAGGGACACTGAAGCTTTCTTT. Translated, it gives CSVNRARDTEAFF.

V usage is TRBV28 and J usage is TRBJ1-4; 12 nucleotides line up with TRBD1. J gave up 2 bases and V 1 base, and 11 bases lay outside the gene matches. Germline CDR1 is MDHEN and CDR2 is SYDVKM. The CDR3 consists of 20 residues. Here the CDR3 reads CASSLFHGTGGAGTNEKLFF. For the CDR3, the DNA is TGTGCCAGCAGTTTATTCCACGGGACAGGGGGCGCAGGGACTAATGAAAAACTGTTTTTT.

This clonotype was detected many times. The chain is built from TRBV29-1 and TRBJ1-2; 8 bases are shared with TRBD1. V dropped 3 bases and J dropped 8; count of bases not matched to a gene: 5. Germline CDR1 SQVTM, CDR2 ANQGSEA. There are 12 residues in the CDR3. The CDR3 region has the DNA TGCAGCGTTGATGGACAGGGCACGGGCTACACCTTC. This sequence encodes CSVDGQGTGYTF.